These 22 T cell receptor beta chains were all obtained from the same sample, sequenced in a study of T-cell reconstitution after alpha-beta-depleted transplantation in children. The TCRbeta library was prepared with unique molecular identifiers. TCRdb itself ran the PCR reads through MiXCR, one entry per CDR3 protein. The sample holds about 580,000 distinct CDR3 sequences, around 23% seen once. The input for sequencing was PBMCs, mostly from graft donor cells, taken 360 days after TCRalphabeta/CD19-depleted stem cell transplant. These TCRs come from a boy less than two years old who had a stem cell transplant for acute myeloid leukemia, so the T cells may come from the graft donor.

This clonotype was detected only a few times. The V call is TRBV12-3 or TRBV12-4, the J call TRBJ2-7; D is perhaps TRBD2 (5 bases). CDR3 size: 14 residues. V lost 2 bases and J 3 bases, leaving 11 bases between the germline ends. CDR3 region: CASSLTSGNYEQYF. The CDR3 region has the DNA TGTGCCAGCAGTTTAACCTCCGGGAACTACGAGCAGTACTTC.

This clonotype came up many times. The chain recombines TRBV12-3 or TRBV12-4 with TRBJ1-1; tentative D call: TRBD1 (5 bases). The CDR3 is made up of 15 amino acids. V lost 5 bases and J lost 3, with 16 bases in between. CDR3 in DNA: TGTGCCAGCAGTCCTACTGCGGGGCTTGACACTGAAGCTTTCTTT. Translation gives CASSPTAGLDTEAFF.

This rearrangement joins TRBV20-1 to TRBJ1-2; D call uncertain. Trimming removed 4 bases from V and 2 bases from J, with 8 bases in between. The length of the CDR3 is 12 residues. Per germline, CDR1 DFQATT and CDR2 SNEGSKA (reference sequence). CDR3 loop: CSAKTENYGYTF. The CDR3 DNA is TGCAGTGCTAAGACCGAGAACTATGGCTACACCTTC.

This rearrangement joins TRBV12-3 or TRBV12-4 to TRBJ2-7, with D maybe TRBD2 (7 bases). This CDR3 comprises 14 residues. V shed 7 bases and J shed 4 bases, with 17 bases lying between them. The CDR3 loop reads CASKGGGEDYEQYF. The DNA of the CDR3 is TGTGCCAGCAAAGGGGGGGGGGAAGATTACGAGCAGTACTTC.

V and J are TRBV29-1 and TRBJ2-5; no definite D call. V lost 4 bases and J 2 bases, leaving 8 bases between the germline ends. The CDR3 extends over 12 amino acids. Germline V gene lookup returns CDR1 SQVTM and CDR2 ANQGSEA. CDR3 sequence (DNA): TGCAGCGTTGTGCACCGACAAGAGACCCAGTACTTC. Its protein product is CSVVHRQETQYF.

Only a few counts were recorded for this clonotype. The V call is TRBV12-3 or TRBV12-4, the J call TRBJ2-6; 10 positions match TRBD1. CDR3 length equals 18 residues. With 4 bases clipped from V and 0 bases from J, the junction kept 6 bases outside the gene matches. Here the CDR3 DNA reads TGTGCCAGCAGTTCCCCGGGACAGGGGTACTCTGGGGCCAACGTCCTGACTTTC. Translated, it gives CASSSPGQGYSGANVLTF.

The V gene is TRBV4-3, the J gene TRBJ1-1; D uncertain. The CDR3 length is 13 residues. Germline CDR1 reads LGHNA; CDR2 reads YSLEER. The ends were cut back, 6 bases at V and 1 base at J, with 9 bases in the middle. The DNA of the CDR3 is TGCGCCAGCAGTGTTTACAGGAACACTGAAGCTTTCTTT. Protein: CASSVYRNTEAFF.

The chain carries TRBV7-2 and TRBJ2-5, with TRBD1 identical over 7 bases. There are 16 residues in the CDR3. V was clipped by 6 bases and J by 0 bases; unmatched bases: 10. Germline assignment: CDR1 SGHTA and CDR2 FQGNSA. The CDR3 nucleotides are TGTGCCAGCAGACAGACAGGGCGCCTCTACCAAGAGACCCAGTACTTC. This gives the protein CASRQTGRLYQETQYF. Complete variable domain (other parts from reference TRBV7-2 and TRBJ2-5): GAGVSQSPSNKVTEKGKDVELRCDPISGHTALYWYRQSLGQGLEFLIYFQGNSAPDKSGLPSDRFSAERTGGSVSTLTIQRTQQEDSAVYLCASRQTGRLYQETQYFGPGTRLLVL.

The chain combines TRBV20-1 with TRBJ1-1; D gene uncertain. The V gene's germline CDR1 is DFQATT and CDR2 SNEGSKA (reference sequence). The germline V and J ends were trimmed by 6 bases and 1 base, with 12 bases remaining between them. The CDR3 sequence is 13 residues long. The CDR3 sequence is CSASQTWNTEAFF. CDR3 in DNA: TGCAGTGCGTCGCAGACCTGGAACACTGAAGCTTTCTTT.

The gene calls are TRBV28 and TRBJ1-1; D may be TRBD1 (5 bases). The CDR3 is 10 amino acids. Looked up from germline, CDR1 is MDHEN and CDR2 is SYDVKM. V shed 10 bases and J shed 4 bases, with 7 bases lying between them. The CDR3 sequence is CATTGTEAFF. Here the CDR3 DNA reads TGTGCCACAACAGGCACTGAAGCTTTCTTT.

V is TRBV6-5 and J is TRBJ1-4; D possibly corresponds to TRBD1 (6 bases). The CDR3 spans 14 residues. The ends were cut back, 10 bases at V and 4 bases at J, with 16 bases in the middle. Germline V gene data show CDR1 as MNHEY and CDR2 as SVGAGI. In DNA, the CDR3 is TGTGCCACCAAACAACGGACAGATAATGAAAAACTGTTTTTT. Its protein product is CATKQRTDNEKLFF.

This clonotype was detected many times. The chain combines TRBV5-6 with TRBJ1-4; 8 bases match TRBD1. The CDR3 consists of 14 residues. Germline V gene data show CDR1 as SGHDT and CDR2 as YYEEEE. Trimming removed 3 bases from V and 7 bases from J; junction bases left unmatched: 5. The CDR3 protein is CASSSTGDGEKLFF. Here the CDR3 DNA reads TGTGCCAGCAGCTCGACAGGGGATGGTGAAAAACTGTTTTTT.

This clonotype was counted at least ten times. The chain joins TRBV5-5 to TRBJ2-2, with D unclear. Germline CDR1 reads SGHKS; CDR2 reads YYEKEE (reference sequence). CDR3 length: 16 amino acids. Trimming stripped 1 base from V and 2 bases from J, with 12 bases between. The CDR3 nucleotides are TGTGCCAGCAGCTTGATTGACAAGCCCAACACCGGGGAGCTGTTTTTT. It yields the protein CASSLIDKPNTGELFF.

This clonotype was picked up a small number of times. The chain combines TRBV7-8 with TRBJ1-2, with D tentatively TRBD1 (5 bases). CDR3 length: 14 amino acids. CDR1 and CDR2 from the germline V gene are SGHVS and FQNEAQ. V gave up 5 bases and J gave up 6 bases, with 16 bases separating them. The CDR3 DNA follows: TGTGCCAGCAGCCCCGGACGGGGGGGAGATGGCTACACCTTC. It encodes CASSPGRGGDGYTF.

This sequence joins TRBV15 and TRBJ1-1; D perhaps matches TRBD1 (5 bases). Germline lookup yields CDR1 LNHNV and CDR2 YYDKDF (reference sequence). V was shortened by 5 bases and J by 6 bases, with 13 bases between the two germline ends. The CDR3 spans 13 residues. CDR3 sequence: CATSATGTAEAFF. The CDR3 DNA reads TGTGCCACCAGCGCAACCGGGACTGCTGAAGCTTTCTTT.

This clonotype was picked up many times. V is TRBV6-5 and J is TRBJ1-1; D unresolved. V was trimmed by 0 bases and J by 0 bases, leaving 11 bases between them. The CDR3 extends over 16 amino acids. From germline, CDR1 is MNHEY and CDR2 SVGAGI. DNA for the CDR3: TGTGCCAGCAGTTACTCGAATCGCAGAATGAACACTGAAGCTTTCTTT. Amino acid sequence: CASSYSNRRMNTEAFF.

This clonotype came up many times. V and J are TRBV12-3 or TRBV12-4 and TRBJ2-1, with D perhaps assigned TRBD1 or TRBD2 (5 bases each). CDR3 length equals 15 residues. V was clipped by 1 base and J by 2 bases, with 9 bases between them. CDR3 residues: CASSLEGTPYNEQFF. CDR3 coding DNA: TGTGCCAGCAGTTTAGAAGGGACCCCCTACAATGAGCAGTTCTTC.

The chain joins TRBV29-1 to TRBJ1-1; D call uncertain. V dropped 4 bases and J dropped 3 bases, with 6 bases sitting between them. In germline, CDR1 is SQVTM, CDR2 ANQGSEA. CDR3 length: 11 amino acids. CDR3 in DNA: TGCAGCGTTGTAGAGGACACTGAAGCTTTCTTT. Protein sequence: CSVVEDTEAFF. Filled out from reference TRBV29-1 and TRBJ1-1, the complete variable domain reads SAVISQKPSRDICQRGTSLTIQCQVDSQVTMMFWYRQQPGQSLTLIATANQGSEATYESGFVIDKFPISRPNLTFSTLTVSNMSPEDSSIYLCSVVEDTEAFFGQGTRLTVV.

This clonotype has only a few counts. The chain carries TRBV12-3 or TRBV12-4 and TRBJ2-1; 8 bases are shared with TRBD1. V dropped 10 bases and J dropped 2; count of bases not matched to a gene: 4. This CDR3 is built from 13 residues. The CDR3 protein is CATPTGAYNEQFF. The CDR3 region has the DNA TGTGCCACCCCGACAGGGGCCTACAATGAGCAGTTCTTC.

The V gene is TRBV20-1, the J gene TRBJ1-5; D remains ambiguous. The CDR3 loop spans 14 amino acids. CDR1 and CDR2 (germline): DFQATT, SNEGSKA (reference sequence). The germline V and J ends were trimmed by 1 base and 0 bases, with 7 bases remaining between them. CDR3 region: CSARASSSNQPQHF. The CDR3 nucleotides are TGCAGTGCTAGAGCGAGCTCTAGCAATCAGCCCCAGCATTTT.

As for this clonotype: A read error may account for a junction end that differs from germline. J is TRBJ2-7 and V is TRBV12-3 or TRBV12-4; D is possibly TRBD1 (6 bases). The CDR3 runs 14 residues. DNA for the CDR3: TGTGCCAGCAGTATAGCACAGGGCTCCTACGAGCAGTACTTC. This encodes CASSIAQGSYEQYF.

This clonotype was recorded a few times. The rearrangement joins TRBV20-1 to TRBJ1-2, with 9 bases lining up with TRBD1. The CDR3 loop spans 17 amino acids. V shed 2 bases, J shed 3 bases, and the junction held 13 bases outside the gene matches. The germline V gene has CDR1 DFQATT and CDR2 SNEGSKA (reference sequence). The CDR3 region is CSARNRGRNEYDYGYTF. CDR3 coding DNA: TGCAGTGCTAGAAACAGGGGGCGCAACGAATACGACTATGGCTACACCTTC.